This TCR beta chain originates from a study of early T cells in non-severe SARS-CoV-2 infection (dated by TCRdb to the early 2020s). Study-wide context: TCR sequencing used bulk RNA from unsorted whole blood, so alpha and beta chains could not be paired.

CDR1 and CDR2, per the germline V gene (reference sequence), are SEHNR and FQNEAQ. Trimming accounts for 5 bases at V and 4 bases at J, while the number of junction bases matched to no gene is 8. The CDR3, from cysteine to phenylalanine, totals 15 residues. Of the read, only the CDR3 DNA is kept; its 45 bases are in frame from base 1. This clonotype was seen repeatedly, ten times or more. Which antigen it targets is not known. Qualities for individual bases were not recorded, and no much larger clone is one base off. Study-wide conclusions, independent of this receptor: VDJdb matching was skewed toward anti-spike CD8 responses and likely underestimated virus-specific expansions by missing private and CD4 specificities.

Library generation was performed with 5' RACE. Sequencing was performed on a NextSeq 500. Unique molecular identifiers were attached to individual cDNA molecules in the TCR library protocol so that sequencing error and PCR bias could be corrected. Both TCR alpha and beta chains were sequenced, and tight co-correlation was observed between alpha and beta sequence abundances in each sample. In the authors' own workflow: V gene, J gene and CDR3 annotation of TCR sequences was performed with Decombinator V4. Expanded TCRs were defined as changing significantly between any two time points under a Poisson model with p below 0.0001. TCR abundances were normalised to the total number of TCRs sequenced in each sample and reported as counts per million. TRAV1-2 paired with TRAJ12, TRAJ20 or TRAJ33 defined MAIT TCRs, while TRAV10 paired with TRAJ18 defined iNKT TCRs. VDJdb, accessed 1 November 2021, was searched for CMV, EBV and SARS-CoV-2 annotated TCRs, excluding TCRs annotated for multiple antigens. The raw public reads went through TCRdb reprocessing: fastp at Q25, MiXCR clone calling, in-frame beta chains kept. Rows merge per CDR3 protein into single entries with the most common DNA and genes. Clone size and V and J calls follow TCRdb, not the original study. The sample table records approximately 30,000 distinct CDR3 sequences; about 7% of these occur just once. The top ten constitute roughly an eighth of the sample.

Set within a cohort of healthcare workers in London, UK, this nested case-control study involved weekly PCR testing of nasopharyngeal swabs along with blood sampling. Between 23 and 31 March 2020, the week of the UK lockdown, healthcare workers were enrolled and then followed up weekly for as long as 16 weeks. The receptor's source is an adult who was a healthcare worker with PCR-confirmed SARS-CoV-2 infection or an uninfected control (not recorded which). The sequencing here drew on whole blood, taken at baseline. This chain joins TRBV7-9 to TRBJ2-3, with 8 middle bases fitting TRBD1. This receptor has the CDR3 CASSPGQVRPDTQYF. In nucleotides, the sequence is TGTGCCAGCAGCCCGGGACAGGTCCGCCCAGATACGCAGTATTTT. Joined to the reference TRBV7-9 and TRBJ2-3 proteins, this CDR3 gives the full variable domain: DTGVSQNPRHKITKRGQNVTFRCDPISEHNRLYWYRQTLGQGPEFLTYFQNEAQLEKSRLLSDRFSAERPKGSFSTLEIQRTEQGDSAMYLCASSPGQVRPDTQYFGPGTRLTVL.